Detailed here is one T cell receptor beta chain. Its target is unknown. These data are taken from a study of T cells expressing NK-cell markers. In the study overall: Sorted T-cell subsets CD3+CD56+NKG2C+, CD3+CD56+NKG2C- and CD3+CD56-NKG2C+ were TCR beta-sequenced.

This CDR3 has 14 residues. Germline V gene lookup returns CDR1 MNHNS and CDR2 SASEGT. Study findings and constraints: A handful of donors showed these clonotypes also leading the CD3+CD56-NKG2C+ fraction. Whether expanded NKG2C+ T cell clones were HCMV specific stayed uncertain.

5'RACE template switching built TCR beta cDNA with unique molecular identifiers. TCRdb processed the 5' RACE reads again and assigns one entry to each CDR3 protein, with no DNA. The table lists 300,000 to 450,000 distinct CDR3 sequences, with around 5% in the top ten. The sequencing sample was made of blood T cells: a sorted CD56 or NKG2C T cell subset, CD4+ or CD8+ T cells, or bulk PBMC T cells (not recorded which). The TCR comes from a man aged 18-69 years in good health. The J gene is TRBJ1-2, the V gene TRBV6-1; there is no DNA to check the TCRdb D call of TRBD1. The CDR3 loop is CASSLDRQNYGYTF.